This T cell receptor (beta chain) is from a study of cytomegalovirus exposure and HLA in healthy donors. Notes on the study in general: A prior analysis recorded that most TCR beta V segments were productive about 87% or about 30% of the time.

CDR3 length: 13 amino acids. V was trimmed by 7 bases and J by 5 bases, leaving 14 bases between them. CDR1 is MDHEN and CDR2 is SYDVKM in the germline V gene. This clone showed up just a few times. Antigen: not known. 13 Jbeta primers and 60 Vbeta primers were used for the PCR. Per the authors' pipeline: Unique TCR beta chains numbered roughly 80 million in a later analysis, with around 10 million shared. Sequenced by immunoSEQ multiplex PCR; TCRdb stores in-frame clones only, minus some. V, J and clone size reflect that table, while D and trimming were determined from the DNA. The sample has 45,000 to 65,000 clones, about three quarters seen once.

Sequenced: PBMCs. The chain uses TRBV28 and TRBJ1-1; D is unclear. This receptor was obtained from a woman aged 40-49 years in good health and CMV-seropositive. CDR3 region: CASMATFRTEAFF. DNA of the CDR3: TGTGCCAGCATGGCGACATTCAGGACTGAAGCTTTCTTT. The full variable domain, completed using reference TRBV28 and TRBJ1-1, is DVKVTQSSRYLVKRTGEKVFLECVQDMDHENMFWYRQDPGLGLRLIYFSYDVKMKEKGDIPEGYSVSREKKERFSLILESASTNQTSMYLCASMATFRTEAFFGQGTRLTVV.